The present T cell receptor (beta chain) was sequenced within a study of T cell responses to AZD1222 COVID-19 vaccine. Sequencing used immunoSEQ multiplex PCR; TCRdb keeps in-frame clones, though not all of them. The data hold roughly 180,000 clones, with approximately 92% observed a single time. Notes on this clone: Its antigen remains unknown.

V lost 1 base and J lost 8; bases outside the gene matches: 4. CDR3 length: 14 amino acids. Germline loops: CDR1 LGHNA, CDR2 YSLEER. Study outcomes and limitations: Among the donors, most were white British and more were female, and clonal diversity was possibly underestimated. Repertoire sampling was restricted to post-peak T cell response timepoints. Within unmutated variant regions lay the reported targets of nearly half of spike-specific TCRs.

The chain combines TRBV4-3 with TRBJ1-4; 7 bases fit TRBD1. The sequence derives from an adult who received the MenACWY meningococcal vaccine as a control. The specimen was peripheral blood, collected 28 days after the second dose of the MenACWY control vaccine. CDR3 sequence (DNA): TGCGCCAGCAGCCAAGTTAGGGGGCGGGAAAAACTGTTTTTT. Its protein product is CASSQVRGREKLFF.